These 17 T cell receptor beta chains were sequenced from one sample in a study of response to subunit inactivated influenza vaccine. One entry per CDR3 protein results from TCRdb running MiXCR on the RT-PCR reads. The sample lists about 190,000 distinct CDR3 sequences, approximately 14% occurring once. Specimen: CD8+ T cells sorted from PBMCs, collected about 5 days after vaccination. All receptors derive from a man aged 45 to 65 who received an inactivated influenza vaccine.

This clonotype has a count of ten or more. V and J are TRBV25-1 and TRBJ2-1, with 7 positions matching TRBD2. V was clipped by 5 bases and J by 3 bases; unmatched bases: 4. Germline CDR1 is MGHDK and CDR2 is SYGVNS. The CDR3 has 14 amino acids. The chain's CDR3 is CASSRSGDYNEQFF. CDR3 nucleotides: TGTGCCAGCAGTCGAAGCGGGGACTACAATGAGCAGTTCTTC.

There are many counts of this clonotype. V and J are TRBV11-2 and TRBJ2-2; D is ambiguous. With 2 bases removed from V and 4 bases from J, the gap between germline ends came to 2 bases. The CDR3 sequence is 12 residues long. Per germline, CDR1 SGHAT and CDR2 FQNNGV. CDR3 amino acids: CASSLSTGELFF. The CDR3 DNA reads TGTGCCAGCAGCTTATCCACCGGGGAGCTGTTTTTT.

The chain uses TRBV9 and TRBJ2-5; perhaps TRBD2 as D (6 bases). Germline V gene lookup returns CDR1 SGDLS and CDR2 YYNGEE. V dropped 0 bases and J dropped 5 bases, with 14 bases sitting between them. CDR3 size: 15 residues. CDR3 sequence reads: CASSVGGTLWETQYF. DNA for the CDR3: TGTGCCAGCAGCGTAGGCGGGACTCTCTGGGAGACCCAGTACTTC.

The chain couples TRBV9 to TRBJ2-3, with 8 nucleotides matching TRBD2. Germline V lookup: CDR1 SGDLS, CDR2 YYNGEE. With 1 base clipped from V and 4 bases from J, the junction kept 8 bases outside the gene matches. The CDR3 covers 16 residues. The CDR3 DNA reads TGTGCCAGCAGCGTAAGTTTAGCGGGACGGTCAGATACGCAGTATTTT. Amino acid sequence: CASSVSLAGRSDTQYF.

This clonotype was counted only a few times. The chain is built from TRBV29-1 and TRBJ2-2; 8 bases align to TRBD2. Germline V gives CDR1 SQVTM, CDR2 ANQGSEA. V dropped 3 bases and J dropped 0; count of bases not matched to a gene: 9. The CDR3 loop spans 17 amino acids. The CDR3 region has the DNA TGCAGCGTTGAGGATAATAGCGGGACCTCGAACACCGGGGAGCTGTTTTTT. Its protein is CSVEDNSGTSNTGELFF.

The genes are TRBV30 and TRBJ2-7; D might be TRBD2 (5 bases). Deletions cut 4 bases from V and 6 bases from J, with 10 bases between. There are 11 residues in the CDR3. Germline V CDR1 and CDR2: GTSNPN, SVGIG (reference sequence). The CDR3 loop reads CAWNEGGEQYF. Written as DNA, the CDR3 is TGTGCCTGGAATGAAGGAGGCGAGCAGTACTTC.

This clonotype was detected ten times or more. The CDR3 spells CASSPGTSGANEQFF. The CDR3 DNA reads as TGTGCCAGCAGTCCCGGGACTAGCGGTGCCAATGAGCAGTTCTTC. V is TRBV5-4 and J is TRBJ2-1, with 11 nucleotides matching TRBD2. Germline-derived CDR1 and CDR2 are SGHNT and YYREEE (reference sequence). CDR3 length equals 15 residues. The trim removed 5 bases at V and 6 bases at J, leaving 7 bases unmatched. Full variable domain (outside the CDR3, taken from reference TRBV5-4 and TRBJ2-1): ETGVTQSPTHLIKTRGQQVTLRCSSQSGHNTVSWYQQALGQGPQFIFQYYREEENGRGNFPPRFSGLQFPNYSSELNVNALELDDSALYLCASSPGTSGANEQFFGPGTRLTVL.

The rearrangement uses TRBV30 and TRBJ2-7; D ambiguous. The CDR3 is 13 amino acids. V was cut by 5 bases and J by 6 bases, with 17 bases left in between. The germline V gene has CDR1 GTSNPN and CDR2 SVGIG (reference sequence). CDR3 DNA sequence: TGTGCCTGGGGGCCCCAAAGTTTTGGCGAGCAGTACTTC. This codes for CAWGPQSFGEQYF.

This clonotype was seen more than once but under ten times. The J gene is TRBJ2-3, the V gene TRBV7-9, with 8 bases lining up with TRBD1. The CDR3 extends over 16 amino acids. After removal of 1 base from V and 2 bases from J, the junction contained 5 bases not matched to a gene. Germline lookup yields CDR1 SEHNR and CDR2 FQNEAQ (reference sequence). The CDR3 bases are TGTGCCAGCAGCTTAGGGCAGGGGGCCTCCACAGATACGCAGTATTTT. Translation: CASSLGQGASTDTQYF.

This clonotype was seen only a few times. The rearrangement joins TRBV7-8 to TRBJ2-1; TRBD1 aligns across 7 bases. CDR3 size: 14 residues. Germline CDR1 reads SGHVS; CDR2 reads FQNEAQ. The ends lost 4 bases at V and 7 bases at J; junction bases unmatched: 7. CDR3 coding DNA: TGTGCCAGCAGCTCTCTCGACAGGGAAAATGAGCAGTTCTTC. Protein sequence: CASSSLDRENEQFF. Combining the CDR3 with reference TRBV7-8 and TRBJ2-1 gives the whole variable domain GAGVSQSPRYKVAKRGQDVALRCDPISGHVSLFWYQQALGQGPEFLTYFQNEAQLDKSGLPSDRFFAERPEGSVSTLKIQRTQQEDSAVYLCASSSLDRENEQFFGPGTRLTVL.

The V call is TRBV13, the J call TRBJ2-1, with 14 bases identical to TRBD2. V lost 4 bases and J lost 8; bases outside the gene matches: 4. Looked up from germline, CDR1 is PRHDT and CDR2 is FYEKMQ (reference sequence). This CDR3 comprises 15 residues. The CDR3 protein is CASSWGLAGDYEQFF. CDR3 nucleotide sequence: TGTGCCAGCAGCTGGGGACTAGCGGGAGACTATGAGCAGTTCTTC.

This clonotype was detected a few times. The chain is built from TRBV20-1 and TRBJ2-1; no definite D call. Germline-derived CDR1 and CDR2 are DFQATT and SNEGSKA (reference sequence). V gave up 0 bases and J gave up 3 bases, with 9 bases separating them. There are 14 residues in the CDR3. CDR3 amino acids: CSARDFGNYNEQFF. The DNA of the CDR3 is TGCAGTGCTAGAGATTTCGGCAACTACAATGAGCAGTTCTTC.

This clonotype occurred a few times. This rearrangement joins TRBV20-1 to TRBJ2-5; unclear D gene. The germline V gene encodes CDR1 DFQATT and CDR2 SNEGSKA (reference sequence). V shed 0 bases and J shed 7 bases, with 12 bases lying between them. This CDR3 comprises 13 residues. CDR3 nucleotides: TGCAGTGCTAGAGAACCAGACTCGGGGACCCAGTACTTC. Translating gives CSAREPDSGTQYF.

This clonotype turned up a few times. This rearrangement joins TRBV28 to TRBJ2-1, with D perhaps TRBD1 or TRBD2 (5 bases each). V was shortened by 6 bases and J by 0 bases, with 15 bases between the two germline ends. The CDR3 is 16 amino acids. Germline loops: CDR1 MDHEN, CDR2 SYDVKM. CDR3 coding DNA: TGTGCCAGCAGCCAATCGCCAGGGAGCTCCTACAATGAGCAGTTCTTC. This sequence encodes CASSQSPGSSYNEQFF.

This clonotype was seen repeatedly, ten times or more. CDR3 bases: TGCAGTGCTAGAGGGTTTCGTCCGGCGGTAGCGGGAGCCTACAATGAGCAGTTCTTC. It specifies CSARGFRPAVAGAYNEQFF. This sequence joins TRBV20-1 and TRBJ2-1, with 9 bases that match TRBD2. CDR1 is DFQATT, CDR2 SNEGSKA, per germline (reference sequence). J was trimmed by 2 bases and V by 1 base; bases with no gene match: 15. CDR3 size: 19 residues.

The V gene is TRBV18, the J gene TRBJ2-6; possibly TRBD1 or TRBD2 for D (5 bases each). The CDR3 extends over 16 amino acids. CDR1 is KGHSH, CDR2 LQKENI, per germline. The V and J ends lost 0 bases and 1 base respectively, with 7 bases between them. This CDR3 is CASSPPWGSGANVLTF. As DNA, the CDR3 is TGTGCCAGCTCACCACCATGGGGGTCTGGGGCCAACGTCCTGACTTTC.

This clonotype was observed a few times. This chain connects TRBV6-2 or TRBV6-3 to TRBJ2-3; possibly TRBD1 or TRBD2 for D (5 bases each). CDR3 length: 17 amino acids. Per germline, CDR1 MNHEY and CDR2 SVGEGT. Trimming left V 6 bases short and J 3 bases short, with 22 bases between. The CDR3 nucleotides are TGTGCCAGCAGCTCCACCTCGGGGCCCTCCCGGACAGATACGCAGTATTTT. Protein sequence: CASSSTSGPSRTDTQYF.